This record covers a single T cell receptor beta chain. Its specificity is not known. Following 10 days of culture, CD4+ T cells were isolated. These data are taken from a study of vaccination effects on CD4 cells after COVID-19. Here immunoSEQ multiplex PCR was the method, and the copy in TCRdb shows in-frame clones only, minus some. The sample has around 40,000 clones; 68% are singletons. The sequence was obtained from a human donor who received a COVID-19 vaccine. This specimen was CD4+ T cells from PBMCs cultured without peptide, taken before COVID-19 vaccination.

CDR3 in DNA: TGCGCCAGCAGCTTTAACGGGGGGACTGAAGCTTTCTTT. Amino acid sequence: CASSFNGGTEAFF. V and J are TRBV5-1 and TRBJ1-1, with D perhaps matching TRBD1 (5 bases). V lost 2 bases and J 5 bases, leaving 10 bases between the germline ends. Per germline, CDR1 SGHRS and CDR2 YFSETQ. The CDR3 is 13 amino acids.